Shown below are 15 T cell receptor beta chains from a single sample sequenced in a study of spatial heterogeneity in lung cancer. Noted time point: blood at routine non-recurrence follow-up after resection. Sequencing was performed on whole RNA extracted from tumor and nontumor lung tissue, or from frozen PBMC, and the material was left unsorted. In TCRdb, the 5' RACE reads were re-called with MiXCR into one record per CDR3 protein. This sample has fewer than 60,000 distinct CDR3 sequences, with more than 6.5% found just once. Sequences were derived from PBMCs, sampled at follow-up. Receptors originate from a female donor with early-stage non-small cell lung cancer.

This clonotype was detected a few times. The CDR3 DNA is TGTGCCAGCAGTTTATTTGATAAGCCAGGAAACACCATATATTTT. Amino acid sequence: CASSLFDKPGNTIYF. The chain combines TRBV28 with TRBJ1-3, with D hard to call. Germline CDR1 MDHEN, CDR2 SYDVKM. Trimming took off 1 base at V and 4 bases at J, with 11 bases between the two ends. This CDR3 has 15 residues. Full variable domain (outside the CDR3, taken from reference TRBV28 and TRBJ1-3): DVKVTQSSRYLVKRTGEKVFLECVQDMDHENMFWYRQDPGLGLRLIYFSYDVKMKEKGDIPEGYSVSREKKERFSLILESASTNQTSMYLCASSLFDKPGNTIYFGEGSWLTVV.

There are many counts of this clonotype. The V and J genes are TRBV12-3 or TRBV12-4 and TRBJ1-1, with a possible D match to TRBD1 (5 bases). The CDR3 has 15 amino acids. Trimming cost V 10 bases and J 0 bases, with 18 bases left between them. Here the CDR3 DNA reads TGTGCCACAGGGCCGACTGCGGTGGTGAACACTGAAGCTTTCTTT. This gives the protein CATGPTAVVNTEAFF.

This clonotype was detected a few times. The V gene is TRBV20-1, the J gene TRBJ2-1; 7 nucleotides agree with TRBD2. Losses at the gene ends were 5 bases for V and 8 bases for J; bases not matched to a gene: 9. There are 13 residues in the CDR3. Germline V gives CDR1 DFQATT, CDR2 SNEGSKA (reference sequence). The CDR3 nucleotides read TGCAGTGCTCCCCAGGGAGGGAACCATGAGCAGTTCTTC. It translates to CSAPQGGNHEQFF.

This clonotype was observed a few times. The chain uses TRBV3-1 and TRBJ2-1; 9 bases align to TRBD2. Per germline, CDR1 LGHDT and CDR2 YNNKEL (reference sequence). The CDR3 is 17 residues long. V was clipped by 0 bases and J by 8 bases; unmatched bases: 11. The CDR3 DNA reads TGTGCCAGCAGCCAAGAGACCATTGGCGGGGGGGCCCATGAGCAGTTCTTC. The encoded protein is CASSQETIGGGAHEQFF.

This sequence joins TRBV19 and TRBJ2-5, with D unresolved. The V and J ends lost 2 bases and 3 bases respectively, with 10 bases between them. The CDR3 is made up of 14 amino acids. CDR1 is LNHDA and CDR2 is SQIVND in the germline V gene (reference sequence). CDR3 region: CASSISPQEETQYF. CDR3 in DNA: TGTGCCAGTAGTATATCCCCCCAGGAAGAGACCCAGTACTTC.

This clonotype occurred many times. The rearrangement uses TRBV5-1 and TRBJ1-1; TRBD1 might be the D (5 bases). Trimming stripped 1 base from V and 4 bases from J, with 11 bases between. This CDR3 has 14 amino acids. Germline V gives CDR1 SGHRS, CDR2 YFSETQ. DNA for the CDR3: TGCGCCAGCAGCTTGCAGGGCGCGGGCACTGAAGCTTTCTTT. It codes for CASSLQGAGTEAFF.

This clonotype was observed many times. The genes are TRBV6-2 or TRBV6-3 and TRBJ2-5, with D perhaps matching TRBD1 (6 bases). The V gene lost 6 bases and the J gene lost 2 bases, with 10 bases spanning the gap. The germline gives CDR1 MNHEY, CDR2 SVGEGT. CDR3 size: 13 residues. The CDR3 here is CASRLTGQETQYF. CDR3 DNA: TGTGCCAGCAGATTGACAGGTCAAGAGACCCAGTACTTC.

The chain is built from TRBV7-2 and TRBJ2-3, with D maybe TRBD2 (6 bases). Germline CDR1 is SGHTA and CDR2 is FQGNSA. CDR3 length equals 16 residues. Trimming cost V 5 bases and J 1 base, with 16 bases left between them. This chain's CDR3 is CASSMLEAGGTDTQYF. CDR3 DNA: TGTGCCAGCAGCATGCTTGAAGCGGGCGGCACAGATACGCAGTATTTT.

This clonotype was counted between two and nine times. The J gene is TRBJ2-2, the V gene TRBV5-1; D remains ambiguous. Germline V gene lookup returns CDR1 SGHRS and CDR2 YFSETQ. The CDR3 is 15 amino acids. Trimming left V 5 bases short and J 1 base short, with 12 bases between. CDR3 sequence: CASRVLAGNTGELFF. CDR3 in DNA: TGCGCCAGCAGGGTCTTGGCAGGGAACACCGGGGAGCTGTTTTTT.

This clonotype has a count of ten or more. The V gene is TRBV7-9, the J gene TRBJ2-1, with a tentative D call TRBD2 (6 bases). V lost 4 bases and J lost 8, with 15 bases in between. This CDR3 has 14 residues. CDR1 and CDR2 (germline): SEHNR, FQNEAQ (reference sequence). The CDR3 coding sequence is TGTGCCAGCAGCTCCCGAGGAGGGGTCCATGAGCAGTTCTTC. Translating gives CASSSRGGVHEQFF. Looking up the rest from reference TRBV7-9 and TRBJ2-1 gives the full variable domain: DTGVSQNPRHKITKRGQNVTFRCDPISEHNRLYWYRQTLGQGPEFLTYFQNEAQLEKSRLLSDRFSAERPKGSFSTLEIQRTEQGDSAMYLCASSSRGGVHEQFFGPGTRLTVL.

In this sample, this clonotype turned up many times. The chain carries TRBV7-3 and TRBJ1-1, with a tentative D call TRBD1 (5 bases). Per the germline V gene, CDR1 is SGHTA and CDR2 is FQGTGA. The CDR3 loop spans 14 amino acids. V was trimmed by 5 bases and J by 4 bases, leaving 14 bases between them. Here the CDR3 DNA reads TGTGCCAGCAGCCTGGGACCTGGCGGCACTGAAGCTTTCTTT. Translated: CASSLGPGGTEAFF.

This clonotype has a handful of counts. The chain uses TRBV7-9 and TRBJ1-1; D not resolved. Trimming shortened V by 2 bases and J by 6 bases, and 7 bases separated the two germline ends. This CDR3 comprises 12 residues. CDR1 SEHNR and CDR2 FQNEAQ come from the germline V gene (reference sequence). This chain's CDR3 is CASSLSSSEAFF. The CDR3 DNA is TGTGCCAGCAGCTTATCCAGCTCTGAAGCTTTCTTT.

This clonotype has at least ten counts. V and J are TRBV10-3 and TRBJ2-2; 10 nucleotides match TRBD2. Germline values: CDR1 ENHRY, CDR2 SYGVKD. The J segment lost 5 bases and the V segment lost 0 bases, leaving 3 bases of the junction unmatched. There are 16 residues in the CDR3. The CDR3 spells CAISESPSGGTGELFF. As DNA, the CDR3 is TGTGCCATCAGTGAGTCCCCTAGCGGGGGTACCGGGGAGCTGTTTTTT.

This clonotype appeared a few times. This rearrangement joins TRBV5-1 to TRBJ2-3; no clear D. Germline V gene data show CDR1 as SGHRS and CDR2 as YFSETQ. The V and J ends lost 0 bases and 0 bases respectively, with 8 bases between them. The CDR3 has 15 residues. The CDR3 is CASSLGPTSTDTQYF. The CDR3 nucleotides read TGCGCCAGCAGCTTGGGCCCAACTAGCACAGATACGCAGTATTTT.

The sample holds a few counts of this clonotype. V gene TRBV5-1 combines with J gene TRBJ1-3; maybe TRBD1 (6 bases). V was clipped by 2 bases and J by 4 bases, with 7 bases between them. This CDR3 spans 13 amino acids. Germline V gene lookup returns CDR1 SGHRS and CDR2 YFSETQ. The CDR3 here is CASSFGQGNTIYF. The CDR3, as DNA: TGCGCCAGCAGCTTCGGACAGGGAAACACCATATATTTT.